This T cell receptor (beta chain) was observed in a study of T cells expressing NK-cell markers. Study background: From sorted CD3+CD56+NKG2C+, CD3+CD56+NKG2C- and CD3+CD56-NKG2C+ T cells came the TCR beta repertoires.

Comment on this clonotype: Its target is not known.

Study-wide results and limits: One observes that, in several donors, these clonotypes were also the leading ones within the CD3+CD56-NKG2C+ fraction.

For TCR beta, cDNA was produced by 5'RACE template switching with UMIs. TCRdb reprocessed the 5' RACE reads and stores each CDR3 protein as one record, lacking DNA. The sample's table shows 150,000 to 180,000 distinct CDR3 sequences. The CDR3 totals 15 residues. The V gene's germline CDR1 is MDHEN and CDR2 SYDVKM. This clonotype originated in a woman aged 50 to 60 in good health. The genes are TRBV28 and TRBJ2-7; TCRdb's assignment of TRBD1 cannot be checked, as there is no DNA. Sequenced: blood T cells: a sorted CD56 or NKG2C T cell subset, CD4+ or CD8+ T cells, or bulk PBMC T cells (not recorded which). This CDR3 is CASSLGTGRTYEQYF.